The clone carrying this T cell receptor (beta chain) appeared a few times. The entry originates in a study of early T cells in non-severe SARS-CoV-2 infection. TCRdb reprocessed the 5' RACE reads with MiXCR, giving one entry per CDR3 protein. The profile shows tens of thousands of distinct CDR3 sequences, approximately 5.2% of them singletons. The germline V gene has CDR1 SEHNR and CDR2 FQNEAQ (reference sequence). The ends were cut back, 4 bases at V and 3 bases at J, with 15 bases in the middle. The CDR3 is 16 residues long. The specimen sequenced was whole blood. The origin of this receptor is an adult who was a healthcare worker with PCR-confirmed SARS-CoV-2 infection or an uninfected control (not recorded which). The chain employs TRBV7-9 and TRBJ2-2; no reliable D call. The CDR3 reads CASSWSTGLHTGELFF. In nucleotides, the CDR3 is TGTGCCAGCAGCTGGTCCACCGGGCTACACACCGGGGAGCTGTTTTTT.